Sequencing of this TCR beta chain was carried out in a study of identical twins. Whole-study findings and limits: Twins shared beta out-of-frame sequences in excess, but this excess was weaker. Cord blood beta clonotypes present at high abundance carried fewer insertions; no such pattern appeared in memory repertoires. Conclusions were based on cross-sectional statistical analysis, without following the same donors.

This CDR3 is built from 12 residues. Trimming cost V 5 bases and J 5 bases, with 10 bases left between them. In germline, CDR1 is MNHEY, CDR2 SMNVEV (reference sequence). TCRdb passed the 5' RACE reads through MiXCR, listing each CDR3 protein once. The table has 1.5 million or so distinct CDR3 sequences, less than 35% seen once. This clonotype was seen many times. Its antigen is undetermined. The receptor was isolated from a newborn girl in good health. The V gene is TRBV27, the J gene TRBJ2-7; D may match TRBD1 or TRBD2 (6 bases each). Source material: cord blood. CDR3: CASSPRGDEQYF. The CDR3 bases are TGTGCCAGCAGTCCTAGGGGGGACGAGCAGTACTTC.